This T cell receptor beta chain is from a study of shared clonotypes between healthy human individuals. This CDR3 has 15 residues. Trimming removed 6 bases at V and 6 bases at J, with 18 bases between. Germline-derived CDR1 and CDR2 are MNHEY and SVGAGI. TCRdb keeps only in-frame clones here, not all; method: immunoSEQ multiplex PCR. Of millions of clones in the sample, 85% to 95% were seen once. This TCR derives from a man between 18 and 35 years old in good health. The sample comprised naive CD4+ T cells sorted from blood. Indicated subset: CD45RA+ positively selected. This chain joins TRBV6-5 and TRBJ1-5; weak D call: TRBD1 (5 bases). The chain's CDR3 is CASSRGRGGSQPQHF. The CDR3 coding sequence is TGTGCCAGCAGCCGGGGACGGGGAGGGAGTCAGCCCCAGCATTTT.